The sequence of this TCR beta chain was determined in a study of T cells expressing NK-cell markers. Findings and limits, study-wide: Of the CD8+ T cell pool in roughly 6 donors, about 1.0-8% was accounted for by dominant NKG2C+ clonotypes. These same clonotypes (in several donors) also led the CD3+CD56-NKG2C+ fraction.

Concerning this clonotype itself: The antigen remains unidentified.

Beta-chain TCR cDNA was generated via 5'RACE template switching with UMIs. Reprocessing the 5' RACE reads, TCRdb reports a single entry for every CDR3 protein and omits DNA. The repertoire table contains some 140,000 distinct CDR3 sequences. The CDR3 totals 15 residues. Germline CDR1 and CDR2: MGHRA and YSYEKL. Sequencing was carried out using blood T cells: a sorted CD56 or NKG2C T cell subset, CD4+ or CD8+ T cells, or bulk PBMC T cells (not recorded which). This chain uses TRBV4-1 with TRBJ2-7; TCRdb outputs TRBD2, but without DNA this stays unchecked. The sequence was collected from a woman aged 45-65 years in good health. CDR3 in amino acids: CASTSGTTGPYEQYF.